The 8 T cell receptor beta chains reported below all come from one sample, sequenced in a study of blood T cell repertoires in COVID-19. The data were produced by immunoSEQ multiplex PCR, yet TCRdb's version contains in-frame clones alone and is incomplete. The sample carries about 300,000 clones, 88% recorded once. Sample: peripheral blood. The receptors derive from a woman aged 25 to 45 who had recovered from COVID-19.

The chain carries TRBV7-2 and TRBJ2-1; TRBD2 aligns across 14 bases. Looked up from germline, CDR1 is SGHTA and CDR2 is FQGNSA. The CDR3 loop spans 16 amino acids. J was trimmed by 4 bases and V by 5 bases; bases with no gene match: 4. The CDR3 DNA is TGTGCCAGCAGCAAGGGACTAGCGGGGGTTTACAATGAGCAGTTCTTC. Translating gives CASSKGLAGVYNEQFF.

V is TRBV7-9 and J is TRBJ1-1, with 9 bases identical to TRBD1. Germline-derived CDR1 and CDR2 are SEHNR and FQNEAQ (reference sequence). The CDR3 is made up of 17 amino acids. Unmatched junction bases numbered 11, after V lost 1 base and J lost 5 bases. Here the CDR3 DNA reads TGTGCCAGCAGCTTAGGCTTACTAAGACAGGGGGGTACTGAAGCTTTCTTT. Its translation: CASSLGLLRQGGTEAFF.

The J gene is TRBJ2-5, the V gene TRBV11-1, with 8 bases fitting TRBD1. Germline V gives CDR1 SGHAT, CDR2 FQDESV (reference sequence). The CDR3 consists of 13 residues. V trimming: 4 bases; J trimming: 5 bases; junction bases outside the gene matches: 3. The CDR3 DNA reads as TGTGCCAGCAGCTCCAGGGGGCTGGAGACCCAGTACTTC. Its protein product is CASSSRGLETQYF.

The chain recombines TRBV19 with TRBJ1-1; no clear D. V shed 2 bases and J shed 5 bases, with 6 bases lying between them. The CDR3 is 12 amino acids. Per the germline V gene, CDR1 is LNHDA and CDR2 is SQIVND (reference sequence). CDR3 nucleotides: TGTGCCAGTAGTATACGGGTAACTGAAGCTTTCTTT. The encoded protein is CASSIRVTEAFF.

This chain connects TRBV19 to TRBJ1-4; no reliable D call. CDR1 and CDR2 from the germline V gene are LNHDA and SQIVND (reference sequence). The CDR3 has 13 amino acids. Trimming removed 7 bases at V and 7 bases at J, with 13 bases between. CDR3 region: CASIGWAAEKLFF. CDR3 DNA: TGTGCCAGTATTGGGTGGGCCGCTGAAAAACTGTTTTTT.

The V and J genes are TRBV6-2 or TRBV6-3 and TRBJ2-5; TRBD2 matches at 9 bases. The CDR3 length is 16 residues. Germline V gives CDR1 MNHEY, CDR2 SVGEGT. With 2 bases clipped from V and 2 bases from J, the junction kept 6 bases outside the gene matches. CDR3 bases: TGTGCCAGCAGTTACCTCCTAGCGGGGCGACAAGAGACCCAGTACTTC. Its protein is CASSYLLAGRQETQYF.

On this clone: At one boundary the junction diverges from the germline segment, which might be a read error. V is TRBV2 and J is TRBJ2-1; maybe TRBD2 (5 bases). The CDR3 is made up of 17 amino acids. The germline V gene encodes CDR1 SNHLY and CDR2 FYNNEI. In nucleotides, the CDR3 is TGTGCCAGCATTGAACCGCGCCGGGGAACCCGGTACAATGAGCAGTTCTTC. This codes for CASIEPRRGTRYNEQFF.

The genes are TRBV2 and TRBJ1-4, with TRBD1 matching 11 bases. The CDR3 covers 20 residues. J lost 0 bases, V lost 4 bases, and 13 bases had no gene match. CDR1 is SNHLY and CDR2 is FYNNEI in the germline V gene. CDR3 loop: CASSGRTGGRKVATNEKLFF. DNA of the CDR3: TGTGCCAGCAGTGGGCGGACAGGGGGCAGGAAAGTAGCAACTAATGAAAAACTGTTTTTT.